This T cell receptor (beta chain) emerged from a study of blood T cells in healthy people across ages (dated by TCRdb to about 2015). For context, the study as a whole: In model experiments, template switching captured about one uniquely barcoded TCR beta cDNA molecule for every two T cells. The study measured age-related changes in TCR beta repertoire diversity using deep sequencing normalized with unique cDNA molecular identifiers. Donors were grouped into four age groups: young (average roughly 15 years), middle-aged (39), aged (62) and long-lived (around 82). To avoid experimental bias, donors of different ages were distributed randomly across sequencing lanes. Using the same blood draw, the study looked at two additional independent replicas of 1 million unique cDNA reads for two donors, one aged 18 to 30 and the other aged 80 or older.

Only a few counts were recorded for this clonotype. The clone's antigen remains unknown. No much larger clone exists at a distance of one base, and base qualities are not known. Libraries were built with 5' RACE. Sequencing was carried out with an Illumina HiSeq 2500. The second PCR ran for about 7 to 11 cycles and used a J-beta primer mix along with a sample-barcoded 5' primer. Each TCR beta cDNA molecule received a unique molecular identifier from a template-switch 5' adaptor carrying 12 random nucleotides. At least 3 million CDR3-containing paired-end reads were obtained from each sample. First-strand cDNA was synthesized from all RNA with the Mint cDNA synthesis kit, primed by a TRBC-specific oligonucleotide. Following uracil-DNA glycosylase treatment, a first 18-cycle PCR with universal primers M1SS and BC2_uni_R was performed on all cDNA. The original methods were these. Each sample was normalized by randomly selecting 1 million high-quality reads, each carrying a distinct molecular identifier. Instead of being binned into consensus sequences, reads with shared molecular identifiers were discarded. MiTCR, set to a Q25 quality threshold and the strictest error-elimination algorithm, was used for CDR3 identification, clonotype clustering and error correction. A nonparametric unseen species model with Euler transformation was used to estimate a lower bound on total TCR beta diversity. The public reads were run again by TCRdb, first through fastp at Q25 and then through MiXCR, and only productive beta chains were kept. Each CDR3 protein appears once, grouped with its most common genes and DNA. These V and J calls derive from TCRdb rather than the authors' analysis. A total of around 1,500,000 distinct CDR3 sequences appear in this sample, over 25% of them only once. Approximately 7.7% of the sample belongs to the ten largest clones.

Systemically healthy Caucasian individuals from Russia, approximately 39 in total and aged roughly 6 to 100 years, were included as donors. Each donor gave ten milliliters of peripheral blood, collected into EDTA-treated Vacutainer tubes. Ficoll-Paque density-gradient centrifugation was used to isolate PBMCs, with at least 6.5 million per sample. Trizol reagent was used to extract total RNA from the PBMCs, yielding at least 6 micrograms per sample. For every donor, flow cytometry on a PBMC aliquot measured the percentage of naive CD45RAhigh/CD27high T cells. CDR1 is given as SEHNR and CDR2 as FQNEAQ, both from the germline V gene (reference sequence). Germline trimming: 3 bases from V, 8 bases from J; junction bases outside gene matches: 6. Its CDR3 holds 16 amino acids, cysteine through phenylalanine. The only DNA kept is the CDR3, 48 bases in frame from the first base. What the study reported, not specific to this receptor: Compared with the aged group, more naive CD4+ T cells, fewer expanded clones and increased TCR diversity were shown by the long-lived group, suggesting age selection. A strong correlation was found between observed TCR beta diversity and the percentage of naive T cells measured by flow cytometry. Observed TCR beta diversity per million T cells fell roughly linearly with age, and a significant reduction was already apparent by age around 40. The CMV infection status of donors was not known, potentially confounding age-related changes in expanded clonotypes. Estimates of total diversity from one million sequenced T cells were regarded as lower bounds and underestimates. Because profiling used bulk unsorted PBMCs, naive and antigen-experienced compartments could not be compared conclusively.

The V and J segments used are TRBV7-9 and TRBJ2-1, and 14 junction bases match TRBD2. The TCR comes from a woman between 25 and 40 years old in good health. Sequencing was performed on blood. The DNA sequence follows: TGTGCCAGCAGCTTGACTAGCGGGAGGGCTCTGCATGAGCAGTTCTTC. Translated, it reads CASSLTSGRALHEQFF.